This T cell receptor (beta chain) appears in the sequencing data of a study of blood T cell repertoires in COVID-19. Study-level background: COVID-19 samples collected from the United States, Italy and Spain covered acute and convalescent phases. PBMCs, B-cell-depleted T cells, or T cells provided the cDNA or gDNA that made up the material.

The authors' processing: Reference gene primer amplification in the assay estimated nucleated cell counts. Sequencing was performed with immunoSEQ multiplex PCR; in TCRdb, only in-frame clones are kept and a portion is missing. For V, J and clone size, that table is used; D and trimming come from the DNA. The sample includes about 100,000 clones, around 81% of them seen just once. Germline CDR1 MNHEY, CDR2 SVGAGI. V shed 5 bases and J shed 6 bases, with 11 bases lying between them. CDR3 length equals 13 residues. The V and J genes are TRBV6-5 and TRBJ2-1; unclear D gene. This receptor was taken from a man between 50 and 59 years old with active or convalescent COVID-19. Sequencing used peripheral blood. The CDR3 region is CASSSVDSNEQFF. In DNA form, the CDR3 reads TGTGCCAGCAGTAGCGTAGATAGCAATGAGCAGTTCTTC.